The subject of this entry is one T cell receptor beta chain. Its antigen is not identified. At one of its ends the junction is not consistent with the germline gene, which may arise from a read error. Looked up from germline, CDR1 is MNHNY and CDR2 is SVGAGI (reference sequence). The CDR3 sequence is 15 residues long. This specimen belongs to a study of radiotherapy plus CTLA-4 blockade in lung cancer. Study findings and constraints: The best prediction of response reportedly came from early blood T cell clone dynamics, with interferon-beta. The study found tumor-derived TCR clones expanded in blood after radiotherapy plus ipilimumab.

Profiling relied on immunoSEQ multiplex PCR, and the TCRdb table lists in-frame clones only, not all of them. The repertoire consists of about 94,000 clones, with about four fifths occurring once and the leading ten covering about 25%. The chain carries TRBV6-6 and TRBJ1-2; TRBD1 agrees at 8 bases. The origin of this receptor is a human donor with non-small cell lung cancer that progressed on radiotherapy plus ipilimumab. Sequenced here: peripheral blood, sampled from a patient treated with radiotherapy plus ipilimumab. CDR3 residues: CASSYSKATGAGCTF. Here the CDR3 DNA reads TGTGCCAGCAGTTACTCGAAAGCGACAGGGGCTGGCTGCACCTTC.